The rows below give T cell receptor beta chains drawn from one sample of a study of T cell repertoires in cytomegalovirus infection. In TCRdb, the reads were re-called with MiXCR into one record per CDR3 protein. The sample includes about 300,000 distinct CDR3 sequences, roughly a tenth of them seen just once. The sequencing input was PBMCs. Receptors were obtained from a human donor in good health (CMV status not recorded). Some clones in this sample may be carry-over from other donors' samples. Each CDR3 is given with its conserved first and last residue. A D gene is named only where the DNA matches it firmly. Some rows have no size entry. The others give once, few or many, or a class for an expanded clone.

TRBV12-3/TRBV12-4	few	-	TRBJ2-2	TGTGCCAGCACCCTCGCGAGGGAGCTGTTTTTT	CASTLARELFF
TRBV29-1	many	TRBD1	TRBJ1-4	TGCAGCGTCTCACCGGGACAGCGTAATGAAAAACTGTTTTTT	CSVSPGQRNEKLFF
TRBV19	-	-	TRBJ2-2	TGTGCCAGTAGGAGGAACGAGAACACCGGGGAGCTGTTTTTT	CASRRNENTGELFF
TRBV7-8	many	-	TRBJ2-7	TGTGCCAGCACCGTCGGGTACGAGCAGTACTTC	CASTVGYEQYF
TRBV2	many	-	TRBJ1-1	TGTGCCAGCAGTGTAATTCAGGGTGGAACTGAAGCTTTCTTT	CASSVIQGGTEAFF
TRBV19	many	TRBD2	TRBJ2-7	TGTGCCAGTAGTGCCCGAACGGGACTAGCGGATTCCTACGAGCAGTACTTC	CASSARTGLADSYEQYF
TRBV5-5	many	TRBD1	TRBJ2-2	TGTGCCAGCAGTCGGCTCTTACCGGGACAGGGCGCGGCCGGGGAGCTGTTTTTT	CASSRLLPGQGAAGELFF
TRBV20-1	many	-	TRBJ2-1	TGCAGTGCTCGGCTTGATTTATACAATGAGCAGTTCTTC	CSARLDLYNEQFF
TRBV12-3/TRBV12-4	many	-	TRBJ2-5	TGTGCCAGCAGTTCTGCGGTTCAGACCCAGTACTTC	CASSSAVQTQYF
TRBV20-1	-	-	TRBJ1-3	TGCAGTGCTACCCCAGGGACTGGAAACACCATATATTTT	CSATPGTGNTIYF
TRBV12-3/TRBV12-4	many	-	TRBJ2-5	TGTGCCAGCAGCCCAGGGTTCGGGGTACAAGAGACCCAGTACTTC	CASSPGFGVQETQYF
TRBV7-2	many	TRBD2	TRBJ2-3	TGTGCCAGCAGCCCACTAGCGGCTAGCACAGATACGCAGTATTTT	CASSPLAASTDTQYF
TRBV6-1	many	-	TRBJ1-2	TGTGCCAGCAGTGAACGGCGAGGCGGAACCATCTATGGCTACACCTTC	CASSERRGGTIYGYTF
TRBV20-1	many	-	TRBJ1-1	TGCAGTGCTCGGTCGTTCGTTGAAGCTTTCTTT	CSARSFVEAFF
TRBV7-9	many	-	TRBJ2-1	TGTGCCAGCAGTTTAGCGGTTAGCTCCTACAATGAGCAGTTCTTC	CASSLAVSSYNEQFF
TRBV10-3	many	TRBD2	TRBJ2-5	TGTGCCATCAGTGAGTCGACTAGCAGAGAGACCCAGTACTTC	CAISESTSRETQYF
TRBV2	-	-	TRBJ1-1	TGTGCCAGCAGGTCTCCCGGGGGGGGAAACACTGAAGCTTTCTTT	CASRSPGGGNTEAFF
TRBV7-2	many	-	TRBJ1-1	TGTGCCAGCAGCTTAAACAGTATGAACACTGAAGCTTTCTTT	CASSLNSMNTEAFF
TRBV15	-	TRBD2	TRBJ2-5	TGTGCCACCCGGGGGGGAGACGAAGAGACCCAGTACTTC	CATRGGDEETQYF